The sample holds many counts of the clone carrying this TCR beta chain. The antigen is unknown. The germline V gene encodes CDR1 SGHDT and CDR2 YYEEEE. V gave up 4 bases and J gave up 5 bases; unmatched junction bases: 11. The length of the CDR3 is 15 residues. Molecular barcoded adaptors covering alpha/delta and beta/gamma chains were used on 400 ng RNA. MiXCR was run by TCRdb on the reads, yielding one entry per CDR3 protein. The sample yields roughly 90,000 distinct CDR3 sequences, 20% to 25% seen once. The sample belongs to a study of read filtering for tumor transcriptome and immune sequencing. Study-level information: After DNase treatment, RNA was made into whole-transcriptome libraries.

Study findings and constraints: IR-seq captured clonotypes deeper and more reliably than RNA-seq.

This TCR came from a donor at least 40 years old with multiple myeloma. This chain uses TRBV5-6 with TRBJ1-1, with 7 bases fitting TRBD1. Sequencing was done on a sample of a population of CD138-negative cells sorted from bone marrow. CDR3 protein: CASSPRTGIETEAFF. The CDR3 DNA sequence: TGTGCCAGCAGCCCTAGGACAGGTATTGAGACTGAAGCTTTCTTT.